These 7 T cell receptor beta chains came from one sample sequenced in a study of control samples from healthy donors and cancer patients. The repertoire was sequenced with immunoSEQ multiplex PCR; TCRdb's copy has only in-frame clones and lacks some. The sample has around 180,000 clones, around 90% seen once. Sequenced sample: blood. These receptor sequences come from a young woman in good health.

V usage is TRBV11-2 and J usage is TRBJ2-7; D could derive from TRBD1 or TRBD2 (5 bases each). There are 14 residues in the CDR3. CDR1 and CDR2 from the germline V gene are SGHAT and FQNNGV. Trimming cost V 3 bases and J 3 bases, with 12 bases left between them. CDR3 bases: TGTGCCAGCAGCTTCTACCGGGACGGCTACGAGCAGTACGTC. This translates into CASSFYRDGYEQYV.

This chain joins TRBV3-1 (or the pseudogene TRBV3-2) and TRBJ1-1; D uncertain. The V end was cut by 6 bases, the J end by 5 bases, with 19 bases between. Germline V CDR1 and CDR2: LGHDT, YNNKEL (reference sequence). CDR3 length equals 15 residues. The CDR3 sequence is CASRSMRGLGTEAFF. CDR3 coding DNA: TGTGCCAGCAGGTCCATGCGGGGATTGGGTACTGAAGCTTTCTTT.

The V and J genes are TRBV28 and TRBJ2-1, with a tentative D call TRBD2 (5 bases). Germline CDR1 reads MDHEN; CDR2 reads SYDVKM. The CDR3 length is 14 residues. Trimming stripped 5 bases from V and 3 bases from J, with 11 bases between. CDR3 sequence: CASSPGINYNEQFF. The CDR3 DNA reads as TGTGCCAGCAGTCCCGGGATCAACTACAATGAGCAGTTCTTC. Complete variable domain (other parts from reference TRBV28 and TRBJ2-1): DVKVTQSSRYLVKRTGEKVFLECVQDMDHENMFWYRQDPGLGLRLIYFSYDVKMKEKGDIPEGYSVSREKKERFSLILESASTNQTSMYLCASSPGINYNEQFFGPGTRLTVL.

The chain links TRBV29-1 to TRBJ2-2; 9 bases are a match to TRBD1. The CDR3 covers 14 residues. CDR1 and CDR2 from the germline V gene are SQVTM and ANQGSEA. V shed 4 bases and J 3 bases; nucleotides not matched to a gene: 3. For the CDR3, the DNA is TGCAGCGTTGGGACAGGGGAGCACACCGGGGAGCTGTTTTTT. Translated, it gives CSVGTGEHTGELFF.

The gene calls are TRBV7-2 and TRBJ2-7, with TRBD2 as a possible D gene (6 bases). Germline V lookup: CDR1 SGHTA, CDR2 FQGNSA. The CDR3 consists of 14 residues. V lost 7 bases and J 1 base, leaving 14 bases between the germline ends. The DNA for the CDR3 is TGTGCCAGCACCCGGGAGCGGGCTTCCTACGAGCAGTACTTC. Protein product: CASTRERASYEQYF.

The chain employs TRBV19 and TRBJ2-4; tentative D call: TRBD2 (7 bases). Trimming pared 5 bases from V and 6 bases from J, leaving 14 bases between. This CDR3 region has 14 residues. Germline V gene data show CDR1 as LNHDA and CDR2 as SQIVND (reference sequence). In DNA form, the CDR3 reads TGTGCCAGTAGTTCTATAGGGGGGGCAAACATTCAGTACTTC. Translation gives CASSSIGGANIQYF.

The rearrangement links TRBV19 to TRBJ1-1; no definite D call. The CDR3 runs to 17 residues. The germline CDR1 and CDR2 sequences are LNHDA and SQIVND (reference sequence). With 2 bases removed from V and 1 base from J, the gap between germline ends came to 17 bases. The CDR3 is CASSIPTPPKENTEAFF. CDR3 coding DNA: TGTGCCAGTAGTATACCGACACCACCCAAAGAGAACACTGAAGCTTTCTTT.